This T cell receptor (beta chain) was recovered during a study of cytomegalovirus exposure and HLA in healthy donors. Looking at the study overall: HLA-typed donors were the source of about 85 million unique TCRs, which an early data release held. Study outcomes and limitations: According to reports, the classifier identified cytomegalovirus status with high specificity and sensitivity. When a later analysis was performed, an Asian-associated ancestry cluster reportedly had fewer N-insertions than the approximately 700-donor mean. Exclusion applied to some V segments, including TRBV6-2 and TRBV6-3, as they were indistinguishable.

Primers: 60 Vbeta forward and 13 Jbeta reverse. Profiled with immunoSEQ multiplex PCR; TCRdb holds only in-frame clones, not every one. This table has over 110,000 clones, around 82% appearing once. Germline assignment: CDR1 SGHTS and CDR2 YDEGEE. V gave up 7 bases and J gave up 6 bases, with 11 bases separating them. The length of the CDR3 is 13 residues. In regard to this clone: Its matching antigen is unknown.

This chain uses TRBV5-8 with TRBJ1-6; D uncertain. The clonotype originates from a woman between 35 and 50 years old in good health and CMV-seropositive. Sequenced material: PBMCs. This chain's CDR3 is CASPREFNSPLHF. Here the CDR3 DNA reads TGTGCCAGCCCCCGGGAGTTTAATTCACCCCTCCACTTT.